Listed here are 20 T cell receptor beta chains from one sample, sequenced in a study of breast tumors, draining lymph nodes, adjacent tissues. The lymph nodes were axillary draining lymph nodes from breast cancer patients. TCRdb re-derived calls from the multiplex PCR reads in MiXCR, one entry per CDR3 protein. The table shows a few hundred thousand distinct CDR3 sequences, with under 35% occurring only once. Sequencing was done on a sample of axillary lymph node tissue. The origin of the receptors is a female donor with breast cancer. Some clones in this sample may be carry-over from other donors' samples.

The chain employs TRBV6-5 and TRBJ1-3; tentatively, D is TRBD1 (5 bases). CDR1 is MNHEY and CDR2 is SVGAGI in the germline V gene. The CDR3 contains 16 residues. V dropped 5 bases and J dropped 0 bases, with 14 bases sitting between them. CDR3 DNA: TGTGCCAGCAGTCACGACTCGGGGGGCTCTGGAAACACCATATATTTT. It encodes CASSHDSGGSGNTIYF.

This CDR3 is CASSLGGISYNSPLHF. CDR3 nucleotides: TGTGCCAGCAGTTTAGGGGGAATATCCTATAATTCACCCCTCCACTTT. The genes are TRBV28 and TRBJ1-6; possibly TRBD1 for D (5 bases). Trimming stripped 2 bases from V and 1 base from J, with 9 bases between. The CDR3 covers 16 residues. Germline V gene data show CDR1 as MDHEN and CDR2 as SYDVKM.

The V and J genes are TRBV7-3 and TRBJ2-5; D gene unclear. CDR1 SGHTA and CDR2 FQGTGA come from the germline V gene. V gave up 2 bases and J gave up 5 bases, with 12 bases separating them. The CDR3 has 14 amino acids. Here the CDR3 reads CASSLDIAVETQYF. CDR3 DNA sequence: TGTGCCAGCAGCTTAGATATCGCCGTGGAGACCCAGTACTTC.

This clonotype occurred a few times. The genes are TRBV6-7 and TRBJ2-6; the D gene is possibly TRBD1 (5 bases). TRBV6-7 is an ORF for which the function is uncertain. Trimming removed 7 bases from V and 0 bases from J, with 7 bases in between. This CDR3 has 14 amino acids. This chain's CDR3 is CASMGHSGANVLTF. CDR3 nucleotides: TGTGCCAGCATGGGGCACTCTGGGGCCAACGTCCTGACTTTC.

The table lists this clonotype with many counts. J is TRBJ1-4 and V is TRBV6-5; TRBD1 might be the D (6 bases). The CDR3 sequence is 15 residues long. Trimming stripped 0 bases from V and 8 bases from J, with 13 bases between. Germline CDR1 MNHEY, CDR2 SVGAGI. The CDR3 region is CASSYSLTGWEKLFF. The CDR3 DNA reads TGTGCCAGCAGTTACTCCCTGACAGGATGGGAAAAACTGTTTTTT.

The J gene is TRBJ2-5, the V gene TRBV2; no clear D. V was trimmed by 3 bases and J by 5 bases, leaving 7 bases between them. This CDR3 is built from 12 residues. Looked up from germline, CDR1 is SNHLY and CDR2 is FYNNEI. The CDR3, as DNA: TGTGCCAGCAGTGATAGGCAGGAGACCCAGTACTTC. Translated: CASSDRQETQYF. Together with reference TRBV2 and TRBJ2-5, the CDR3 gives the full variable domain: EPEVTQTPSHQVTQMGQEVILRCVPISNHLYFYWYRQILGQKVEFLVSFYNNEISEKSEIFDDQFSVERPDGSNFTLKIRSTKLEDSAMYFCASSDRQETQYFGPGTRLLVL.

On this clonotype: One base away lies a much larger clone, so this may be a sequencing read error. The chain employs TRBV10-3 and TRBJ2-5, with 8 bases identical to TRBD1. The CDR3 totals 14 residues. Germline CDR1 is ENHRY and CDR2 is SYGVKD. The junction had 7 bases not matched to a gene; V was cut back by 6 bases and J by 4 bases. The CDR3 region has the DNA TGTGCCATCAGGATGACCGGACAGGGAGAGACCCAGTACTTC. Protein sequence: CAIRMTGQGETQYF.

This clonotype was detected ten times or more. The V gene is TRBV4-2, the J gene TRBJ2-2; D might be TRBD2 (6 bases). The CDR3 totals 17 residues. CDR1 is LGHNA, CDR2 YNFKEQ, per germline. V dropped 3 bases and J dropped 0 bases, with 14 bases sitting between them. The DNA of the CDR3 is TGTGCCAGCAGCCATGGCCTCGGGAGTACGAACACCGGGGAGCTGTTTTTT. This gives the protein CASSHGLGSTNTGELFF.

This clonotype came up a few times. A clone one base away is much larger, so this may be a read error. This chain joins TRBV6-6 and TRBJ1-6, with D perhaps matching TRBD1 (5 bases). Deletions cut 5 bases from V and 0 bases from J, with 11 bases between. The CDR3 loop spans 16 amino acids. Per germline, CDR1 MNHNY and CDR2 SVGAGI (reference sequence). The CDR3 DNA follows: TGTGCCAGCAGTCGGGACTTCCCCTCCTATAATTCACCCCTCCACTTT. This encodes CASSRDFPSYNSPLHF.

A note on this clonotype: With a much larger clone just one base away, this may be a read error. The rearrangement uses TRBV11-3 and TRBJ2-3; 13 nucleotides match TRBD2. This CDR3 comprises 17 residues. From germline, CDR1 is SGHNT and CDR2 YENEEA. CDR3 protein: CASSVGLAGVGTDPQYF. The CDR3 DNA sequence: TGTGCCAGCAGCGTCGGACTAGCGGGAGTTGGGACAGATCCGCAGTATTTT.

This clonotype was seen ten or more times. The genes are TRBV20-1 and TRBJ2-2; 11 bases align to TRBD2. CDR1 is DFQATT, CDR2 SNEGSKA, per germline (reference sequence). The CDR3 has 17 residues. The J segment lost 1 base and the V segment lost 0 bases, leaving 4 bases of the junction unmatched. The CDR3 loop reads CSARDLGTSGNTGELFF. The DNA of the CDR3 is TGCAGTGCTAGAGATCTAGGGACTAGCGGGAACACCGGGGAGCTGTTTTTT.

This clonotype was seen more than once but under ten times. CDR3 sequence (DNA): TGCAGTGCTAGAGATAGTAGTTTTGGTCAAGAGACCCAGTACTTC. Translated: CSARDSSFGQETQYF. The chain employs TRBV20-1 and TRBJ2-5, with no clear D. The CDR3 runs to 15 residues. V was shortened by 0 bases and J by 2 bases, with 13 bases between the two germline ends. The germline gives CDR1 DFQATT, CDR2 SNEGSKA (reference sequence).

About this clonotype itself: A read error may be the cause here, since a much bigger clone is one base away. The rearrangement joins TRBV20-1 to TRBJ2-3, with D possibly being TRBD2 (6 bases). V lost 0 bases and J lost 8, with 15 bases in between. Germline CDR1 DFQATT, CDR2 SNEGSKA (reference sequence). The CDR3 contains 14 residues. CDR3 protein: CSARDAGTPATQYF. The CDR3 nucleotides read TGCAGTGCTAGAGATGCGGGGACTCCAGCTACGCAGTATTTT.

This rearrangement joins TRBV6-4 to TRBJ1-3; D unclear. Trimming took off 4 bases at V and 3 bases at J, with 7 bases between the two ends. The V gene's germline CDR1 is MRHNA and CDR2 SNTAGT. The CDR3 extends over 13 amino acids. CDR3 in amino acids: CASSVVGGNTIYF. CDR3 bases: TGTGCCAGCAGTGTGGTCGGTGGAAACACCATATATTTT.

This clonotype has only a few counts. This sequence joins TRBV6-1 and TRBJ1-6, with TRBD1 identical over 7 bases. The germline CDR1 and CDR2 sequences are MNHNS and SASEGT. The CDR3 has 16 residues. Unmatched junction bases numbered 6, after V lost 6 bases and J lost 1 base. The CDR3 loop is CASRVLRGSYNSPLHF. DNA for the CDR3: TGTGCCAGCAGGGTCCTCAGGGGGTCCTATAATTCACCCCTCCACTTT.

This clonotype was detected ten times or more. CDR3 protein: CAISETGYEQYF. The CDR3 nucleotides are TGTGCCATCAGTGAGACAGGGTACGAGCAGTACTTC. The V call is TRBV10-3, the J call TRBJ2-7, with D tentatively TRBD1 (6 bases). The CDR3 contains 12 residues. CDR1 is ENHRY and CDR2 is SYGVKD in the germline V gene. V was clipped by 2 bases and J by 4 bases, with 6 bases between them.

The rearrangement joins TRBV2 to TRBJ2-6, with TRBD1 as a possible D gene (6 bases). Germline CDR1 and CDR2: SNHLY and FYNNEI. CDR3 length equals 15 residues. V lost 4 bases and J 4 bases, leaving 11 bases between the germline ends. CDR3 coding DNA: TGTGCCAGCAGTGTGACCGGGACAGGGGCCAACGTCCTGACTTTC. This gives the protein CASSVTGTGANVLTF.

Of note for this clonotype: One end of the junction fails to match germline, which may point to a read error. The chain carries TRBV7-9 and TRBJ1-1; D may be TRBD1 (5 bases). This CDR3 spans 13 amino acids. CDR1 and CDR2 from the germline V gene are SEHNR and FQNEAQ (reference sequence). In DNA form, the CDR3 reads TGTGCCAGCAGCGAGGACGGGGGGACTGAAGCTGTCTTT. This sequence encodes CASSEDGGTEAVF.

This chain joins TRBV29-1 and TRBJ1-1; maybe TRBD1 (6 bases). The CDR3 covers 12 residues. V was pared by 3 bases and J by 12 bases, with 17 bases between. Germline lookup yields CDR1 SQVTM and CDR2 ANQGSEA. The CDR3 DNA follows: TGCAGCGTTGACACAGGGACCCGGGATACTTTCTTT. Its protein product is CSVDTGTRDTFF.

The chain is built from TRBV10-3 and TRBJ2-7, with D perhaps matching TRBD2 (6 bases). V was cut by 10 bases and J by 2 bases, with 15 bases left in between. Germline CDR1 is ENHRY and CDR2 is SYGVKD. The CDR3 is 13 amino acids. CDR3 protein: CATLRDFTYEQYF. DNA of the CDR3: TGTGCCACTCTACGGGACTTCACCTACGAGCAGTACTTC.